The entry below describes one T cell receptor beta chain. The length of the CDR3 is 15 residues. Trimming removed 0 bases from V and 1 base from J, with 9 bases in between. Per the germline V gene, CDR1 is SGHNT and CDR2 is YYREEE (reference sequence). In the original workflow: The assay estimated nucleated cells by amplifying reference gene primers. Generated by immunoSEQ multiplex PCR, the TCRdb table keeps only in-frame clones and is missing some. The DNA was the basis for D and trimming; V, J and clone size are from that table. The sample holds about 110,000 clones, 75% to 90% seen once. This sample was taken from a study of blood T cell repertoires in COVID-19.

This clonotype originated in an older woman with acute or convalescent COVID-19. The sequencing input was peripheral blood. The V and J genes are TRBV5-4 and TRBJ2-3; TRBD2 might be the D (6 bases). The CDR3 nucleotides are TGTGCCAGCAGCTTGGCCGGGGGTGGCACAGATACGCAGTATTTT. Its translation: CASSLAGGGTDTQYF.